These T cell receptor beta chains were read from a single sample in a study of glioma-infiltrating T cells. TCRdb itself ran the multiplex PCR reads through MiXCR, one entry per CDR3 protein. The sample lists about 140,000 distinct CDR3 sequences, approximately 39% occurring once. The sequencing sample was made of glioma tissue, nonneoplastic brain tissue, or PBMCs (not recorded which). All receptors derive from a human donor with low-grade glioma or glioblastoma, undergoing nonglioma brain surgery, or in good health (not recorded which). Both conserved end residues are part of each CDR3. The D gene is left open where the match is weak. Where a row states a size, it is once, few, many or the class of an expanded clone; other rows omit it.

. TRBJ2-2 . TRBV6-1 TGTGCCAGCAATCAGGGGGGCAACACCGGGGAGCTGTTTTTT CASNQGGNTGELFF
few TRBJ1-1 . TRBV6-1 TGTGCCAGCAGACAGGGTATGGGGGACACTGAAGCTTTCTTT CASRQGMGDTEAFF
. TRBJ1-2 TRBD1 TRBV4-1 TGCGCCAGCAGCCATACAGGGGCAGGGGGGTATGGCTACACCTTC CASSHTGAGGYGYTF
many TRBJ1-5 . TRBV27 TGTGCCAGCAGCCCGAAACCCGATCAGCCCCAGCATTTT CASSPKPDQPQHF
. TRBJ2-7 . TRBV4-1 TGCGCCAGCAGCCAAGAAGAAGGGACGGCCGGATCCTACGAGCAGTACTTC CASSQEEGTAGSYEQYF
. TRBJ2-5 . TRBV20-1 TGCAGTGCTAGTATCGAGGTCCGAGAGACCCAGTACTTC CSASIEVRETQYF
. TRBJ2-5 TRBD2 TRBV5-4 TGTGCCAGCAGCGCCCCCGGGACTAGCGGGAGGACCCAGTACTTC CASSAPGTSGRTQYF
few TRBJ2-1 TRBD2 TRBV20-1 TGCAGTCGGACTAGCGGGAAATACAATGAGCAGTTCTTC CSRTSGKYNEQFF
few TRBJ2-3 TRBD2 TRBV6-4 TGTGCCAGCAGTGGACTAGCGGGAGAAAGCACAGATACGCAGTATTTT CASSGLAGESTDTQYF
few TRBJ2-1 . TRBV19 TGTGCCAGTAGTGGCCACCTTCCCCCTAAAAGGAATGAGCAGTTCTTC CASSGHLPPKRNEQFF
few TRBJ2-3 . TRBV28 TGTGCCAGCAGTCCCTCCAGCGGGCCTAGCACAGATACGCAGTATTTT CASSPSSGPSTDTQYF
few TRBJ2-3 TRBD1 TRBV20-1 TGCAGTGCTTCGCTACAGGGGTTATTTGCAGATACGCAGTATTTT CSASLQGLFADTQYF
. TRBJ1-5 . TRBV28 TGTGCCAGCAGTTTTAGTCAAGAGACCAAAGGACAGCCCCAGCATTTT CASSFSQETKGQPQHF
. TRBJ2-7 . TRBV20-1 TGCAGTGCTAGAGCCGCGACTAGTGGTAGGTACGAGCAGTACTTC CSARAATSGRYEQYF
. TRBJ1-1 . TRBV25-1 TGTGCCAGCATGCGGGACGGCACTGAAGCTTTCTTT CASMRDGTEAFF
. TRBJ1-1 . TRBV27 TGTGCCAGCAGTTTATCGAGGTACACTGAAGCTTTCTTT CASSLSRYTEAFF
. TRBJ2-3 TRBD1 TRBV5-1 TGCGCCAGCAGCCCCAGGGACAGGGGGCGAGATACGCAGTATTTT CASSPRDRGRDTQYF
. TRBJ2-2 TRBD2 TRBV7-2 TGTGCCAGCAGCTTAAGACTAGCGGTAAACACCGGGGAGCTGTTTTTT CASSLRLAVNTGELFF
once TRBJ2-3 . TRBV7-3 TGTGCCCGCAGCATCATTAGCGGCACAGATACGCAGTATTTT CARSIISGTDTQYF
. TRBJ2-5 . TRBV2 TGTGCCAGCAGTGAATGGGCGGGACTCCAAGAGACCCAGTACTTC CASSEWAGLQETQYF
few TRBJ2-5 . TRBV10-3 TGTGCCTCCGGAGAGAGGGCCTTTGAGACCCAGTACTTC CASGERAFETQYF
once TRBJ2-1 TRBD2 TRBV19 TGTGCCAGTAGTCCAATTAGCGGGAGGGCCACCTACAATGAGCAGTTCTTC CASSPISGRATYNEQFF
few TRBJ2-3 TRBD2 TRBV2 TGTGCCAGCAACCTAGCGGGAGGCGATACGCAGTATTTT CASNLAGGDTQYF